The text below deals with one T cell receptor beta chain. The CDR3 loop spans 15 amino acids. V was clipped by 0 bases and J by 1 base, with 10 bases between them. CDR1 is SGDLS, CDR2 YYNGEE, per germline. The entry originates in a study of blood T cell repertoires in COVID-19. Study-level information: Acute and convalescent COVID-19 specimens originated in the United States, Italy and Spain.

Under the authors' procedure: Reference gene primer amplification gave estimated nucleated cell counts. Measured with immunoSEQ multiplex PCR; TCRdb has only the in-frame clones, and not every one. The V and J calls and clone size are taken from that table; D and trimming were inferred from the DNA. This sample yields approximately 250,000 clones, of which around 86% are seen a single time; 8.5% to 9% belongs to the top ten. The sample taken for sequencing was peripheral blood. The chain links TRBV9 to TRBJ2-5, with D tentatively TRBD1 (6 bases). The source of this sequence is a man aged 40-49 years with active or convalescent COVID-19. The CDR3 DNA sequence: TGTGCCAGCAGCGTAGGAGGGGGAGCCCAAGAGACCCAGTACTTC. It yields the protein CASSVGGGAQETQYF.